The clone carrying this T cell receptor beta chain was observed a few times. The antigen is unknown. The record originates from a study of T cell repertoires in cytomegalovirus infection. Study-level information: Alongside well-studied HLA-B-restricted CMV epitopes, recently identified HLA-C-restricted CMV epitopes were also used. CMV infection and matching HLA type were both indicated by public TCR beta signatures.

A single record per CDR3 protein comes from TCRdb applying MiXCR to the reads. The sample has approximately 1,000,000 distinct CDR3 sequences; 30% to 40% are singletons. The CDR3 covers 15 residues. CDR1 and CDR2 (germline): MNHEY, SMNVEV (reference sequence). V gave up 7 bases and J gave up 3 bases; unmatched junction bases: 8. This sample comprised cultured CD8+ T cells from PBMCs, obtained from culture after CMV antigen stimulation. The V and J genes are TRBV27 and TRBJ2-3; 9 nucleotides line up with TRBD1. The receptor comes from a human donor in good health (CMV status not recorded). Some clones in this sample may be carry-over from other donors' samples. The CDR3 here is CASTPRDRATDTQYF. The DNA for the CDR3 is TGTGCCAGCACTCCCCGGGACAGGGCGACAGATACGCAGTATTTT.